A selection of T cell receptor beta chains follows, all from one sample in a study of blood T cell repertoires in COVID-19. Profiling relied on immunoSEQ multiplex PCR, and the TCRdb table lists in-frame clones only, not all of them. The table has about 140,000 clones, 77% seen once. Sequenced material: peripheral blood. The receptor source for this set is a woman aged 45-65 years with active or convalescent COVID-19. The CDR3 runs from the conserved cysteine through the conserved F or W. The D gene is left open where the match is weak. Size values are once, few and many counts, or a class for expanded clones, and some rows have none.

d_call	clone_size	cdr3_length	v_call	j_call	cdr3_aa	cdr3_nt
TRBD1	NA	15	TRBV28	TRBJ1-4	CASSLSGTGNEKLFF	TGTGCCAGCAGTTTATCCGGGACAGGGAATGAAAAACTGTTTTTT
NA	NA	16	TRBV30	TRBJ1-6	CAWSTSWGQVGSPLHF	TGTGCCTGGAGCACCAGTTGGGGGCAGGTGGGGTCACCCCTCCACTTT
TRBD2	NA	19	TRBV27	TRBJ2-2	CASRGLAGGPLVNTGELFF	TGTGCCAGCAGGGGCCTAGCGGGAGGGCCTCTTGTAAACACCGGGGAGCTGTTTTTT
TRBD1	NA	14	TRBV2	TRBJ2-1	CASSGDRAYNEQFF	TGTGCCAGCAGTGGAGACAGGGCCTACAATGAGCAGTTCTTC
NA	few	14	TRBV30	TRBJ2-7	CAWSVGLAFGEQYF	TGTGCCTGGAGTGTAGGCCTAGCGTTTGGCGAGCAGTACTTC
TRBD1	NA	14	TRBV7-2	TRBJ1-2	CASSSGTGGYGYTF	TGTGCCAGCAGCTCTGGGACAGGGGGCTATGGCTACACCTTC
NA	NA	14	TRBV7-3	TRBJ1-1	CASSRNRQASEAFF	TGTGCCAGCAGCCGTAACCGACAGGCAAGTGAAGCTTTCTTT
NA	NA	14	TRBV7-2	TRBJ1-1	CASSLGLGGTEAFF	TGTGCCAGCAGCTTAGGGCTCGGCGGCACTGAAGCTTTCTTT
NA	NA	16	TRBV9	TRBJ2-2	CASSAKGGGNTGELFF	TGTGCCAGCAGCGCCAAAGGCGGTGGGAACACCGGGGAGCTGTTTTTT
NA	NA	15	TRBV5-5	TRBJ2-5	CASSLLEGLGETQYF	TGTGCCAGCAGCTTGTTGGAAGGCCTAGGAGAGACCCAGTACTTC
TRBD1	NA	14	TRBV29-1	TRBJ1-1	CSVIGQAGATEAFF	TGCAGCGTTATAGGACAGGCCGGGGCCACTGAAGCTTTCTTT
NA	NA	12	TRBV13	TRBJ1-2	CASSRRRGGYTF	TGTGCCAGCAGCCGGAGGAGGGGTGGCTACACCTTC
NA	NA	13	TRBV5-6	TRBJ1-1	CASSLGLDREAFF	TGTGCCAGCAGCTTGGGGCTAGACAGGGAAGCTTTCTTT
TRBD1	NA	15	TRBV7-9	TRBJ2-5	CASSLTGAEQETQYF	TGTGCCAGCAGCTTGACAGGGGCAGAGCAAGAGACCCAGTACTTC
NA	NA	14	TRBV30	TRBJ2-7	CAWSRDSTTYEQYF	TGTGCCTGGAGCCGGGACTCGACTACCTACGAGCAGTACTTC
TRBD2	NA	16	TRBV4-2	TRBJ2-3	CASSHPTSGREDTQYF	TGTGCCAGCAGCCACCCGACTAGCGGGAGGGAGGATACGCAGTATTTT
TRBD2	few	15	TRBV11-2	TRBJ2-1	CASSLVRGGQNEQFF	TGTGCCAGCAGCTTAGTACGGGGGGGCCAGAATGAGCAGTTCTTC
NA	few	14	TRBV7-9	TRBJ1-2	CASSGTGGSYGYTF	TGTGCCAGCAGCGGTACAGGAGGGAGCTATGGCTACACCTTC
NA	NA	14	TRBV6-5	TRBJ2-7	CASSSSGRGYEQYF	TGTGCCAGCAGTTCCTCCGGAAGGGGCTACGAGCAGTACTTC
NA	NA	12	TRBV3-1/TRBV3-2	TRBJ1-1	CASSAVSGAAFF	TGTGCCAGCAGCGCGGTATCCGGTGCCGCTTTCTTT
NA	once	14	TRBV3-1/TRBV3-2	TRBJ2-7	CASSQANRIYEQYF	TGTGCCAGCAGCCAAGCCAACAGAATCTACGAGCAGTACTTC
TRBD1	NA	14	TRBV19	TRBJ2-7	CASSGRDRVHEQYF	TGTGCCAGTAGTGGCCGGGACAGGGTACACGAGCAGTACTTC
NA	NA	12	TRBV6-5	TRBJ1-2	CASGESEGGYTF	TGTGCCAGCGGGGAGTCGGAGGGTGGCTACACCTTC
TRBD2	few	18	TRBV5-6	TRBJ2-7	CASSLRRISGSAAYEQYF	TGTGCCAGCAGCTTACGACGGATTAGCGGGAGTGCTGCCTACGAGCAGTACTTC
TRBD2	few	17	TRBV11-3	TRBJ2-3	CASSRGASGSSTDTQYF	TGTGCCAGCAGCCGCGGGGCTAGCGGGTCAAGCACAGATACGCAGTATTTT
NA	NA	15	TRBV19	TRBJ1-5	CASSPTGLSNQPQHF	TGTGCCAGTAGTCCCACAGGTCTGAGCAATCAGCCCCAGCATTTT
NA	few	15	TRBV2	TRBJ1-3	CASSELQAIGNTIYF	TGTGCCAGCAGTGAATTACAGGCCATTGGAAACACCATATATTTT
TRBD1	once	15	TRBV3-1/TRBV3-2	TRBJ1-2	CASSPYGQGAYGYTF	TGTGCCAGCAGCCCCTATGGACAGGGAGCCTATGGCTACACCTTC
TRBD1	NA	15	TRBV7-2	TRBJ2-7	CASRLSGTGPYEQYF	TGTGCCAGCAGACTGTCCGGGACAGGCCCCTACGAGCAGTACTTC
TRBD1	few	16	TRBV4-3	TRBJ2-5	CASSQDPTGGRETQYF	TGCGCCAGCAGCCAAGACCCGACAGGGGGCCGGGAGACCCAGTACTTC
NA	NA	14	TRBV18	TRBJ1-3	CASRERSSGNTIYF	TGTGCCAGCCGGGAGCGTAGCTCTGGAAACACCATATATTTT
NA	NA	17	TRBV4-3	TRBJ1-6	CASSQDSGSSYNSPLHF	TGCGCCAGCAGCCAAGATAGTGGGAGCTCCTATAATTCACCCCTCCACTTT
TRBD2	NA	16	TRBV9	TRBJ2-1	CASSVGASGIWNEQFF	TGTGCCAGCAGCGTAGGGGCTAGCGGGATTTGGAATGAGCAGTTCTTC
NA	NA	15	TRBV18	TRBJ1-1	CASSPADTRNTEAFF	TGTGCCAGCTCACCGGCCGACACGAGGAACACTGAAGCTTTCTTT
TRBD1	NA	14	TRBV3-1/TRBV3-2	TRBJ1-4	CASSVQGAGEKLFF	TGTGCCAGCAGCGTACAGGGGGCGGGTGAAAAACTGTTTTTT
NA	once	16	TRBV11-3	TRBJ2-2	CASSLGTGQRTGELFF	TGTGCCAGCAGCTTGGGCACAGGGCAAAGAACCGGGGAGCTGTTTTTT
NA	few	15	TRBV10-1	TRBJ1-5	CASSESNRVNQPQHF	TGCGCCAGCAGTGAGTCGAACCGGGTCAACCAGCCCCAGCATTTT
NA	NA	15	TRBV5-1	TRBJ2-1	CASSLGAIRDGEQFF	TGCGCCAGCAGCTTGGGCGCTATCCGGGATGGTGAGCAGTTCTTC
NA	NA	13	TRBV7-3	TRBJ1-1	CASSPGRGGKAFF	TGTGCCAGCAGCCCAGGTAGGGGAGGGAAAGCTTTCTTT
TRBD1	NA	14	TRBV19	TRBJ1-1	CASSIRGPDTEAFF	TGTGCCAGTAGTATCAGGGGGCCGGACACTGAAGCTTTCTTT
NA	NA	13	TRBV5-8	TRBJ1-5	CASSLAGHQPQHF	TGTGCCAGCAGCTTGGCAGGGCATCAGCCCCAGCATTTT
NA	few	13	TRBV7-9	TRBJ1-2	CASSRDGNYGYTF	TGTGCCAGCAGCCGTGACGGGAACTATGGCTACACCTTC
TRBD2	NA	14	TRBV11-2	TRBJ2-7	CASSFERGSYEQYF	TGTGCCAGCAGCTTTGAGCGGGGGTCCTACGAGCAGTACTTC
TRBD1	few	13	TRBV25-1	TRBJ1-2	CASRDRANYGYTF	TGTGCCAGCAGGGACAGGGCCAACTATGGCTACACCTTC
TRBD1	NA	18	TRBV5-8	TRBJ1-4	CASSLGDRGVATNEKLFF	TGTGCCAGCAGCTTGGGGGACAGGGGAGTTGCAACTAATGAAAAACTGTTTTTT
TRBD1	NA	15	TRBV11-2	TRBJ2-5	CASSLLTGAGETQYF	TGTGCCAGCAGCTTATTGACAGGGGCCGGTGAGACCCAGTACTTC
TRBD2	NA	20	TRBV27	TRBJ2-3	CASSSLWGTSGHTSTDTQYF	TGTGCCAGCAGTTCCTTATGGGGGACTAGCGGGCATACTAGCACAGATACGCAGTATTTT
NA	once	14	TRBV5-1	TRBJ1-1	CASSLEGGTTEAFF	TGCGCCAGCAGCTTGGAGGGGGGGACCACTGAAGCTTTCTTT
TRBD2	NA	14	TRBV11-3	TRBJ2-5	CASSDRGSGETQYF	TGTGCCAGCAGCGATCGCGGGAGTGGTGAGACCCAGTACTTC
TRBD1	once	17	TRBV14	TRBJ1-6	CASSQGVQGVYNSPLHF	TGTGCCAGCAGCCAAGGCGTGCAGGGGGTTTACAATTCACCCCTCCACTTT
TRBD1	few	17	TRBV25-1	TRBJ1-5	CASSETGTGVRNQPQHF	TGTGCCAGCAGTGAAACCGGGACAGGGGTACGCAATCAGCCCCAGCATTTT
NA	NA	15	TRBV6-5	TRBJ2-1	CASSGGGGSYNEQFF	TGTGCCAGCAGCGGGGGCGGGGGCTCCTACAATGAGCAGTTCTTC
TRBD1	NA	15	TRBV5-8	TRBJ1-1	CASSFLGGGGTEAFF	TGTGCCAGCAGCTTCTTAGGGGGCGGAGGCACTGAAGCTTTCTTT
NA	NA	15	TRBV4-2	TRBJ2-5	CASSQDRGGEETQYF	TGTGCCAGCAGCCAAGATAGGGGAGGAGAAGAGACCCAGTACTTC